The T cell receptor (beta chain) described here comes from a study of control samples from healthy donors and cancer patients. The table lists this clone with a count of one. Sequenced by immunoSEQ multiplex PCR; TCRdb stores in-frame clones only, minus some. The data hold approximately 82,000 clones, with roughly 93% observed a single time. CDR3 length: 14 residues. Germline loops: CDR1 SGHVS, CDR2 FQNEAQ. Trimming left V 1 base short and J 1 base short, with 6 bases between. This clonotype was obtained from a woman aged 40 to 50 with lung cancer. This sequence joins TRBV7-8 and TRBJ2-3; maybe TRBD1 (5 bases). The sequenced sample consisted of PBMCs. The CDR3 nucleotides are TGTGCCAGCAGCTTAGGCAGGGGCACAGATACGCAGTATTTT. It specifies CASSLGRGTDTQYF.